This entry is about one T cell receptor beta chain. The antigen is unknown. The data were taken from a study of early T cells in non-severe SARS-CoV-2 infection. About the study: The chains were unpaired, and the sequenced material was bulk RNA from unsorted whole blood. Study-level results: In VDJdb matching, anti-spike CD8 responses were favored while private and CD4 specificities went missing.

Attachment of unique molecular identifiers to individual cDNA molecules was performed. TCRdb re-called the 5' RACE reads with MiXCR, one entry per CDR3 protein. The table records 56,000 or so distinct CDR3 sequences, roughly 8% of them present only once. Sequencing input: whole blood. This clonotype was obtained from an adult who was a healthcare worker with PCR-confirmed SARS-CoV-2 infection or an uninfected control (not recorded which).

CDR3: CASSDTAGVVNIQYF. In DNA, the CDR3 is TGTGCCAGCAGTGATACCGCCGGAGTGGTGAACATTCAGTACTTC. The rearrangement joins TRBV12-3 or TRBV12-4 to TRBJ2-4; no definite D call. The V and J ends lost 5 bases and 7 bases respectively, with 18 bases between them. The CDR3 contains 15 residues.